The 29 T cell receptor beta chains reported below all come from one sample, sequenced in a study of blood T cells in healthy people across ages. For the second PCR, which ran for roughly 7 to 11 cycles, a sample-barcoded 5' primer and a J-beta primer mix were used. Via MiXCR, TCRdb re-called the 5' RACE reads, giving one row per CDR3 protein. The data hold about 670,000 distinct CDR3 sequences, with 40% to 45% observed a single time. The sample comprised blood. These receptors originate from an older man in good health.

This clonotype was seen a few times. V gene TRBV11-2 combines with J gene TRBJ2-5, with D possibly TRBD2 on 6 matching bases. Germline CDR1 and CDR2: SGHAT and FQNNGV. The CDR3 has 14 residues. The V end lost 1 base, the J end lost 5 bases, and 11 bases lay between the germline ends. In DNA form, the CDR3 reads TGTGCCAGCAGCTTAGGGCGGGGATGGGAGACCCAGTACTTC. This translates into CASSLGRGWETQYF.

V gene TRBV7-8 combines with J gene TRBJ1-1, with TRBD1 matching over 7 bases. Germline assignment: CDR1 SGHVS and CDR2 FQNEAQ. The CDR3 length is 15 residues. Losses at the gene ends were 5 bases for V and 3 bases for J; bases not matched to a gene: 9. CDR3: CASSPRQGVDTEAFF. The CDR3 DNA reads as TGTGCCAGCAGCCCTCGACAGGGTGTAGACACTGAAGCTTTCTTT.

The V gene is TRBV29-1, the J gene TRBJ2-1, with TRBD2 as a possible D gene (5 bases). CDR1 SQVTM and CDR2 ANQGSEA come from the germline V gene. Trimming shortened V by 4 bases and J by 10 bases, and 17 bases separated the two germline ends. The CDR3 runs 13 residues. The CDR3 here is CSVGLGGGYEQFF. In nucleotides, the CDR3 is TGCAGCGTTGGACTTGGTGGAGGCTACGAGCAGTTCTTC.

V and J are TRBV18 and TRBJ2-2, with D possibly being TRBD2 (6 bases). This CDR3 is 16 amino acids long. Trimming took off 5 bases at V and 4 bases at J, with 17 bases between the two ends. CDR1 and CDR2 from the germline V gene are KGHSH and LQKENI. CDR3 sequence (DNA): TGTGCCAGCTCATCACACGCAGGAGGGGCCACCGGGGAGCTGTTTTTT. Protein: CASSSHAGGATGELFF.

This clonotype has only a few counts. The CDR3 spells CASSVGQASYEQYF. Written as DNA, the CDR3 is TGTGCCAGCAGCGTAGGGCAGGCGAGCTACGAGCAGTACTTC. The V call is TRBV9, the J call TRBJ2-7, with D unresolved. Trimming took off 0 bases at V and 3 bases at J, with 10 bases between the two ends. Germline-derived CDR1 and CDR2 are SGDLS and YYNGEE. There are 14 residues in the CDR3.

This sequence joins TRBV12-3 or TRBV12-4 and TRBJ1-6; a possible D gene is TRBD1 (5 bases). The CDR3 loop spans 16 amino acids. Trimming removed 6 bases at V and 7 bases at J, with 19 bases between. The CDR3 spells CASRRQGTIVNSPLHF. DNA for the CDR3: TGTGCCAGCAGACGCCAGGGTACAATCGTGAATTCACCCCTCCACTTT.

This clonotype showed up just a few times. The chain has TRBV5-5 and TRBJ2-3, with D perhaps given as TRBD1 or TRBD2 (5 bases each). The CDR3 is 13 amino acids. V was clipped by 0 bases and J by 13 bases, with 15 bases between them. The germline CDR1 and CDR2 sequences are SGHKS and YYEKEE (reference sequence). The chain's CDR3 is CASSLETGLKEYF. The CDR3 nucleotides read TGTGCCAGCAGCTTGGAGACGGGGCTTAAGGAGTATTTT. Filled out from reference TRBV5-5 and TRBJ2-3, the complete variable domain reads DAGVTQSPTHLIKTRGQQVTLRCSPISGHKSVSWYQQVLGQGPQFIFQYYEKEERGRGNFPDRFSARQFPNYSSELNVNALLLGDSALYLCASSLETGLKEYFGPGTRLTVL.

This clonotype was seen repeatedly, ten times or more. This chain uses TRBV7-2 with TRBJ2-5; D gene uncertain. The CDR3 runs 13 residues. CDR1 and CDR2 (germline): SGHTA, FQGNSA. The V end lost 4 bases, the J end lost 0 bases, and 6 bases lay between the germline ends. The CDR3 here is CASSSTYQETQYF. CDR3 DNA sequence: TGTGCCAGCAGCTCTACGTACCAAGAGACCCAGTACTTC. The variable domain in full, with the rest retrieved from reference TRBV7-2 and TRBJ2-5, is GAGVSQSPSNKVTEKGKDVELRCDPISGHTALYWYRQSLGQGLEFLIYFQGNSAPDKSGLPSDRFSAERTGGSVSTLTIQRTQQEDSAVYLCASSSTYQETQYFGPGTRLLVL.

Here the CDR3 reads CASSSPRLAGGDTQYF. In DNA form, the CDR3 reads TGTGCCAGCAGTTCTCCCCGCCTCGCCGGAGGGGATACGCAGTATTTT. The rearrangement links TRBV28 to TRBJ2-3, with D possibly being TRBD2 (6 bases). The V end was cut by 4 bases, the J end by 6 bases, with 20 bases between. The CDR3 contains 16 residues. Germline V lookup: CDR1 MDHEN, CDR2 SYDVKM.

The V and J genes are TRBV20-1 and TRBJ1-2, with D hard to call. V lost 6 bases and J lost 8, with 13 bases in between. CDR1 is DFQATT, CDR2 SNEGSKA, per germline (reference sequence). The CDR3 length is 11 residues. DNA for the CDR3: TGCAGTGCCGTCCCCTATTTCGGCTACACCTTC. Protein product: CSAVPYFGYTF.

This clonotype appeared many times. The V and J genes are TRBV12-3 or TRBV12-4 and TRBJ2-5; D gene unclear. This CDR3 is built from 14 residues. V was trimmed by 5 bases and J by 5 bases, leaving 15 bases between them. CDR3 protein: CASSPDPAGETQYF. The CDR3 DNA sequence: TGTGCCAGCAGTCCGGACCCCGCCGGGGAGACCCAGTACTTC.

The chain has TRBV7-6 and TRBJ2-4, with 9 bases fitting TRBD1. The J call may be incorrect, as the DNA end agrees better with TRBJ2-7. Germline-derived CDR1 and CDR2 are SGHVS and FNYEAQ. The CDR3 is 15 amino acids. The CDR3 DNA sequence: TGTGCCAGCAGCTTACGGCAGGGACAGGGCTACGAGCAGTACTTC. Encoded protein: CASSLRQGQGYEQYF.

This sequence joins TRBV6-5 and TRBJ2-1; 9 nucleotides align to TRBD2. V lost 2 bases to trimming and J lost 13 bases; unmatched junction nucleotides: 9. The V gene's germline CDR1 is MNHEY and CDR2 SVGAGI. The CDR3 covers 14 residues. CDR3 sequence: CASSYLSGGETQFF. The CDR3 nucleotides are TGTGCCAGCAGTTACCTTAGCGGGGGAGAGACCCAGTTCTTC.

This clonotype was seen a handful of times. V usage is TRBV6-6 and J usage is TRBJ2-5, with 7 bases identical to TRBD2. After removal of 8 bases from V and 4 bases from J, the junction contained 4 bases not matched to a gene. Germline loops: CDR1 MNHNY, CDR2 SVGAGI (reference sequence). The CDR3 loop spans 12 amino acids. As DNA, the CDR3 is TGTGCCAGCCGAGTAGCGGGAGAGACCCAGTACTTC. Translation: CASRVAGETQYF.

The V call is TRBV2, the J call TRBJ2-2; D not resolved. Germline loops: CDR1 SNHLY, CDR2 FYNNEI. This CDR3 has 14 residues. V lost 7 bases and J lost 0, with 9 bases in between. The CDR3 region has the DNA TGTGCCAGCAACTTCGACGCGAACACCGGGGAGCTGTTTTTT. Amino acids: CASNFDANTGELFF.

The chain joins TRBV12-3 or TRBV12-4 to TRBJ1-2; D ambiguous. Trimming removed 10 bases at V and 2 bases at J, with 11 bases between. The CDR3 covers 12 residues. For the CDR3, the DNA is TGTGCCAACAGCGAACAGAACTATGGCTACACCTTC. Translated: CANSEQNYGYTF.

The chain employs TRBV6-1 and TRBJ1-1, with 9 positions matching TRBD1. J gave up 5 bases and V 6 bases, and 13 bases lay outside the gene matches. Germline CDR1 reads MNHNS; CDR2 reads SASEGT. The CDR3 runs 16 residues. The CDR3 DNA follows: TGTGCCAGCAGATTCAAAAGGACAGGGGCGGTAACTGAAGCTTTCTTT. It codes for CASRFKRTGAVTEAFF.

The chain couples TRBV27 to TRBJ2-2, with 9 bases aligning to TRBD2. The CDR3 length is 16 residues. The germline gives CDR1 MNHEY, CDR2 SMNVEV (reference sequence). J was trimmed by 4 bases and V by 7 bases; bases with no gene match: 10. The DNA for the CDR3 is TGTGCCAGCACCCGGATTAGCGGGAGAGGCACCGGGGAGCTGTTTTTT. The encoded protein is CASTRISGRGTGELFF.

J is TRBJ2-1 and V is TRBV6-2 or TRBV6-3; the match to TRBD2 covers 12 bases. The J call may be incorrect, as the DNA end agrees better with TRBJ2-7. CDR1 is MNHEY and CDR2 is SVGEGT in the germline V gene. The CDR3 covers 15 residues. The CDR3, as DNA: TGTGCCAGCAGCCAACTAGCGGGAGGTTACAATGAGCAGTACTTC. Protein product: CASSQLAGGYNEQYF.

This chain connects TRBV20-1 to TRBJ2-1; 9 positions match TRBD2. The V gene's germline CDR1 is DFQATT and CDR2 SNEGSKA (reference sequence). This CDR3 contains 15 residues. The CDR3 region is CSTLMGLAPLNEQFF. The CDR3 DNA reads as TGCAGCACTCTAATGGGACTAGCTCCACTCAATGAGCAGTTCTTC.

The chain recombines TRBV11-2 with TRBJ2-2; unclear D gene. V was cut by 7 bases and J by 7 bases, with 13 bases left in between. The CDR3 sequence is 13 residues long. CDR1 is SGHAT and CDR2 is FQNNGV in the germline V gene. DNA of the CDR3: TGTGCCAGCACCTTGGAAGGGTACGGGGAGCTGTTTTTT. It translates to CASTLEGYGELFF.

The genes are TRBV2 and TRBJ1-5; a possible D gene is TRBD1 (6 bases). Trimming stripped 4 bases from V and 0 bases from J, with 10 bases between. The germline gives CDR1 SNHLY, CDR2 FYNNEI. CDR3 length: 15 amino acids. The CDR3 DNA reads TGTGCCAGCAGTGTGGACAGTCATAGCAATCAGCCCCAGCATTTT. It encodes CASSVDSHSNQPQHF.

The chain combines TRBV6-2 or TRBV6-3 with TRBJ2-5, with D possibly being TRBD1 (7 bases). V lost 6 bases, J lost 11 bases, and 25 bases lay in between. The CDR3 has 15 residues. CDR1 is MNHEY and CDR2 is SVGEGT in the germline V gene. The DNA of the CDR3 is TGTGCCAGCAGCCGATTAATACCAGGGGGAGGTGAGCAGTACTTC. It encodes CASSRLIPGGGEQYF.

This clonotype has only a few counts. The chain couples TRBV6-2 or TRBV6-3 to TRBJ2-3; 9 nucleotides line up with TRBD2. This CDR3 has 17 amino acids. After removal of 2 bases from V and 6 bases from J, the junction contained 12 bases not matched to a gene. Germline assignment: CDR1 MNHEY and CDR2 SVGEGT. The CDR3 region is CASSYVAGALERDTQYF. The CDR3 DNA is TGTGCCAGCAGTTACGTAGCGGGGGCTCTCGAGCGGGATACGCAGTATTTT.

V is TRBV6-2 or TRBV6-3 and J is TRBJ1-4; TRBD1 matches at 7 bases. The CDR3 length is 19 residues. The J segment lost 0 bases and the V segment lost 5 bases, leaving 15 bases of the junction unmatched. Germline V gene data show CDR1 as MNHEY and CDR2 as SVGEGT. DNA for the CDR3: TGTGCCAGCAGTCGCTCTGACAGGGATGCTCGGGCAACTAATGAAAAACTGTTTTTT. Its translation is CASSRSDRDARATNEKLFF.

The chain's CDR3 is CASSPRTGEANEQFF. CDR3 nucleotides: TGTGCCAGCTCACCAAGGACAGGGGAGGCCAATGAGCAGTTCTTC. The chain combines TRBV18 with TRBJ2-1, with 9 bases identical to TRBD1. From germline, CDR1 is KGHSH and CDR2 LQKENI. The CDR3 contains 15 residues. Unmatched junction bases numbered 5, after V lost 2 bases and J lost 6 bases.

A remark on this clonotype: One junction end does not reproduce the germline sequence, and a read error may be involved. The rearrangement links TRBV6-2 or TRBV6-3 to TRBJ1-5; no reliable D call. The CDR3 is 14 residues long. Per germline, CDR1 MNHEY and CDR2 SVGEGT. The CDR3 coding sequence is TGTGCCAGAAGTTACGCCACAACCAATCAGCCCCAGCATTTT. It yields the protein CARSYATTNQPQHF.

This clonotype was seen a handful of times. CDR3 region: CSARDGAGAKNIQYF. Here the CDR3 DNA reads TGCAGTGCTAGAGACGGTGCAGGGGCCAAAAACATTCAGTACTTC. The V call is TRBV20-1, the J call TRBJ2-4, with D possibly TRBD1 on 5 matching bases. Germline CDR1 is DFQATT and CDR2 is SNEGSKA (reference sequence). V shed 0 bases and J shed 1 base, with 10 bases lying between them. The CDR3 loop spans 15 amino acids.

This chain joins TRBV6-1 and TRBJ1-2; D not certain. The germline CDR1 and CDR2 sequences are MNHNS and SASEGT. Trimming shortened V by 2 bases and J by 8 bases, and 15 bases separated the two germline ends. The CDR3 is made up of 14 amino acids. As DNA, the CDR3 is TGTGCCAGCAGTGAATCACTGGGTCAGAGGGGCTACACCTTC. Translation: CASSESLGQRGYTF.